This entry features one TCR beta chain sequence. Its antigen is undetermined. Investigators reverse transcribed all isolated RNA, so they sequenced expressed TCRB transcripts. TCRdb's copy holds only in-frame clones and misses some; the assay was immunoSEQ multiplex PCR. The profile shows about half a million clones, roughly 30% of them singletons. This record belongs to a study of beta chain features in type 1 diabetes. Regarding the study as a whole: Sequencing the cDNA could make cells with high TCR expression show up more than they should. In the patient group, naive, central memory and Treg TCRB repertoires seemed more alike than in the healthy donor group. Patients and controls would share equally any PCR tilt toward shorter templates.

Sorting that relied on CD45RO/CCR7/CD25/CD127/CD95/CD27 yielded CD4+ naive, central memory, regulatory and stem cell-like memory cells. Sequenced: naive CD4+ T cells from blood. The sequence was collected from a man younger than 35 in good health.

CDR3: CASSFGGRPSEQYF. The CDR3 nucleotides read TGTGCCAGCAGCTTCGGGGGCCGTCCGAGCGAGCAGTACTTC. The V gene is TRBV11-2, the J gene TRBJ2-7; D may match TRBD1 or TRBD2 (6 bases each). The CDR3 is 14 residues long. In germline, CDR1 is SGHAT, CDR2 FQNNGV. Trimming shortened V by 3 bases and J by 6 bases, and 15 bases separated the two germline ends. Looking up the rest from reference TRBV11-2 and TRBJ2-7 gives the full variable domain: EAGVAQSPRYKIIEKRQSVAFWCNPISGHATLYWYQQILGQGPKLLIQFQNNGVVDDSQLPKDRFSAERLKGVDSTLKIQPAKLEDSAVYLCASSFGGRPSEQYFGPGTRLTVT.